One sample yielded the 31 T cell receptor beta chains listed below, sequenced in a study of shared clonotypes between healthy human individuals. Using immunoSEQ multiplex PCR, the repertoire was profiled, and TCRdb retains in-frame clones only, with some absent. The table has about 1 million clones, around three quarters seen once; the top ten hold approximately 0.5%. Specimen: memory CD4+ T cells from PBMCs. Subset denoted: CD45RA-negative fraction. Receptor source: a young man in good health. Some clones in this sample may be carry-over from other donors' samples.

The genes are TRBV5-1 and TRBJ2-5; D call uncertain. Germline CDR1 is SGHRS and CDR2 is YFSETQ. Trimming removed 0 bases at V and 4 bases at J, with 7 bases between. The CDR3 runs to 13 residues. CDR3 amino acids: CASSLDLGETQYF. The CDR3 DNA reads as TGCGCCAGCAGCTTGGATTTGGGAGAGACCCAGTACTTC.

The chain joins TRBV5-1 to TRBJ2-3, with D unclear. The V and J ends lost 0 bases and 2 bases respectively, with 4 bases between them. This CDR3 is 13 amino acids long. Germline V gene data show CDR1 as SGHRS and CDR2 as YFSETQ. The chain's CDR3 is CASSLGPTDTQYF. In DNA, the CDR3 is TGCGCCAGCAGCTTGGGCCCCACAGATACGCAGTATTTT.

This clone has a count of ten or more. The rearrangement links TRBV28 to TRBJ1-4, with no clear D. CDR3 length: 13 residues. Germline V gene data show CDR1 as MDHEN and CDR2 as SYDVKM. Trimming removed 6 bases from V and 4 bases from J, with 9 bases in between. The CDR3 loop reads CASSLGYNEKLFF. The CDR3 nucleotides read TGTGCCAGCAGCTTAGGGTATAATGAAAAACTGTTTTTT.

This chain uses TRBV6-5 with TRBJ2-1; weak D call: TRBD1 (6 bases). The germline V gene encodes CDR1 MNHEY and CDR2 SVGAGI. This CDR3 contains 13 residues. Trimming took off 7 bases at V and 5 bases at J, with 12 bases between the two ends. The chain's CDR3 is CASTRTANNEQFF. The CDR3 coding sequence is TGTGCCAGCACTCGGACAGCCAACAATGAGCAGTTCTTC.

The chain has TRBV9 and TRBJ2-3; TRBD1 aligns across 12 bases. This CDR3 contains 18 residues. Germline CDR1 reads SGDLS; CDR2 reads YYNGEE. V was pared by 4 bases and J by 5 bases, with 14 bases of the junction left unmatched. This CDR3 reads CASSPIIPGTGGIDTQYF. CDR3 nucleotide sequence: TGTGCCAGCAGCCCTATAATTCCAGGGACAGGGGGCATAGATACGCAGTATTTT.

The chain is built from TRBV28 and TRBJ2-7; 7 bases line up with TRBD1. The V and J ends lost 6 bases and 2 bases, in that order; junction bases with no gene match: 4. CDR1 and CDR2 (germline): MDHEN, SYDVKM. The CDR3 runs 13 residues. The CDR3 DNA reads TGTGCCAGCAGACCGGGACAGCCCTACGAGCAGTACTTC. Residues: CASRPGQPYEQYF.

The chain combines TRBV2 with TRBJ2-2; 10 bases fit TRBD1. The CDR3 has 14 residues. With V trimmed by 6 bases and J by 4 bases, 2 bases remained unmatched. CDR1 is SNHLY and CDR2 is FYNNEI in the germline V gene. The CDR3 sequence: CASRRQGATGELFF. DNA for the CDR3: TGTGCCAGCAGGAGACAGGGGGCCACCGGGGAGCTGTTTTTT.

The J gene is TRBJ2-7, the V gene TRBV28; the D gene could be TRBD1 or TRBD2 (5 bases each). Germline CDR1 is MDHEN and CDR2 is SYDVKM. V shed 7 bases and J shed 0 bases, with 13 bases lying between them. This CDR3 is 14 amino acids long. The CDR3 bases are TGTGCCAGCACCGGGACGCCGAGCTCCTACGAGCAGTACTTC. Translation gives CASTGTPSSYEQYF.

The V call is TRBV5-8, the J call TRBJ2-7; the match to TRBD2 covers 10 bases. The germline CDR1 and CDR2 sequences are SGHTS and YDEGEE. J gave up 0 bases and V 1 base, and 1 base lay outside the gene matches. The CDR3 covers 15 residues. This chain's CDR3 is CASSLRTSGSYEQYF. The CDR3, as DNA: TGTGCCAGCAGCTTGAGGACTAGCGGCTCCTACGAGCAGTACTTC. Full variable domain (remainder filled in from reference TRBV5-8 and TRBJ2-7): EAGVTQSPTHLIKTRGQQATLRCSPISGHTSVYWYQQALGLGLQFLLWYDEGEERNRGNFPPRFSGRQFPNYSSELNVNALELEDSALYLCASSLRTSGSYEQYFGPGTRLTVT.

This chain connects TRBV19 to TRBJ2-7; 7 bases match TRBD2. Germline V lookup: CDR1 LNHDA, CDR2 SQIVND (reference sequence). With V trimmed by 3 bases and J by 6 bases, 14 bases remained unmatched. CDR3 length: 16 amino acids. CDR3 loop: CASSMGSGATTSEQYF. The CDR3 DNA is TGTGCCAGTAGTATGGGGAGCGGGGCTACTACGTCCGAGCAGTACTTC.

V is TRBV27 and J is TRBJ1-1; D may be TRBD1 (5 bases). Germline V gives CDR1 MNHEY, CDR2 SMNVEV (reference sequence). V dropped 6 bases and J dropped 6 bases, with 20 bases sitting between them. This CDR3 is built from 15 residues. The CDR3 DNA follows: TGTGCCAGCAGCCCCGTGACCGGGGGGTTGGCTGAAGCTTTCTTT. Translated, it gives CASSPVTGGLAEAFF.

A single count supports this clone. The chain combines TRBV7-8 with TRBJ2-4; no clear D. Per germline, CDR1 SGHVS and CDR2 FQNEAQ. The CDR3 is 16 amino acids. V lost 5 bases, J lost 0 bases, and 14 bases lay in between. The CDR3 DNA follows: TGTGCCAGCAGCGTTGGAGTTCCCTTAGCCAAAAACATTCAGTACTTC. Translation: CASSVGVPLAKNIQYF.

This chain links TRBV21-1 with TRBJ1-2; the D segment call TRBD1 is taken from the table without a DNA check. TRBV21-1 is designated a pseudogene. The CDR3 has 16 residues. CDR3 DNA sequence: TGTGCCAGCAGCAAACTAACCCGGACAGGGAGTTATGGCTACACCTTC. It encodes CASSKLTRTGSYGYTF.

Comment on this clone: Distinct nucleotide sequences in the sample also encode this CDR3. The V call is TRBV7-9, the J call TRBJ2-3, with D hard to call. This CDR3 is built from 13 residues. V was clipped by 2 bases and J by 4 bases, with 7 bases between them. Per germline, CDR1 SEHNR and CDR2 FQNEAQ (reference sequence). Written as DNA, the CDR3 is TGTGCCAGCAGCTTATCTGGCGCAGATACGCAGTATTTT. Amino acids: CASSLSGADTQYF.

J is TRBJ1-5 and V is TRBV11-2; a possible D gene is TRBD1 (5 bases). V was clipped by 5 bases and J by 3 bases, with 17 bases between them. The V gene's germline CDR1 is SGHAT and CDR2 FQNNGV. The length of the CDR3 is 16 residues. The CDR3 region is CASSLGGGTNNQPQHF. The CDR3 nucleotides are TGTGCCAGCAGCCTCGGGGGAGGGACCAACAATCAGCCCCAGCATTTT.

As DNA, the CDR3 is TGTGCCAGCAGCTTAACGCAGGGCATCACCTACGAGCAGTACTTC. Amino acids: CASSLTQGITYEQYF. The chain employs TRBV7-9 and TRBJ2-7; TRBD1 might be the D (5 bases). The germline V and J ends were trimmed by 2 bases and 2 bases, with 13 bases remaining between them. The CDR3 loop spans 15 amino acids. Germline lookup yields CDR1 SEHNR and CDR2 FQNEAQ (reference sequence).

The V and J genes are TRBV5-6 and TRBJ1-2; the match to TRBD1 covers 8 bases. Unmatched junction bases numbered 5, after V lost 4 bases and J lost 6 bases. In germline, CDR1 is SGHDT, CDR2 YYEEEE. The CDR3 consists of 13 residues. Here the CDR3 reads CASSPTGVHGYTF. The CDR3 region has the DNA TGTGCCAGCAGCCCGACAGGGGTCCATGGCTACACCTTC.

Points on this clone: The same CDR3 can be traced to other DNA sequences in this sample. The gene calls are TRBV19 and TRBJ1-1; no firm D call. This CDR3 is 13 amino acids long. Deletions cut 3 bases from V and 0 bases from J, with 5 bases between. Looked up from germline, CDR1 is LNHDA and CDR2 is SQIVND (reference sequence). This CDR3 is CASSILMNTEAFF. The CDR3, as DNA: TGTGCCAGTAGTATCTTAATGAACACTGAAGCTTTCTTT.

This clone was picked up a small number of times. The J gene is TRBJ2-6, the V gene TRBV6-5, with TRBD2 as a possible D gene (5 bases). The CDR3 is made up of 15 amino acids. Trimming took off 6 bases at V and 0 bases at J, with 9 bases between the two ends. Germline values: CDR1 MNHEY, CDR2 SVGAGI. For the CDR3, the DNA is TGTGCCAGCAGCCCCCTAGCCTCTGGGGCCAACGTCCTGACTTTC. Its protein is CASSPLASGANVLTF.

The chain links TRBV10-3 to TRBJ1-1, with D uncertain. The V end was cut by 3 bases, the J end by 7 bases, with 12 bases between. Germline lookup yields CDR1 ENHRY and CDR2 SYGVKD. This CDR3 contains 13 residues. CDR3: CAISEGGDYEAFF. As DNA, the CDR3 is TGTGCCATCAGTGAAGGTGGAGACTATGAAGCTTTCTTT.

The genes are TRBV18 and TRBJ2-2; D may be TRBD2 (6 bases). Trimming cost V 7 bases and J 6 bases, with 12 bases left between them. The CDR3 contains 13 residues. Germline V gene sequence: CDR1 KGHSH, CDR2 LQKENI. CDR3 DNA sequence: TGTGCCAGCTTGGAGAGGGAGGCCGGGGAGCTGTTTTTT. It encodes CASLEREAGELFF.

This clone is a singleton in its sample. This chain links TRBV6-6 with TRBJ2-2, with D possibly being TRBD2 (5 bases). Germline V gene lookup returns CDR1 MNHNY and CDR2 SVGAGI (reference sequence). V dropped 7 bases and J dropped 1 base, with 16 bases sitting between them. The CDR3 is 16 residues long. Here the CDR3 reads CASIQRRLENTGELFF. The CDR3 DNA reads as TGTGCCAGCATCCAGCGGCGGCTCGAGAACACCGGGGAGCTGTTTTTT.

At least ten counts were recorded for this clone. CDR3 nucleotides: TGTGCCAGCAGCCTCGGCAGGGAGGATGAAAAACTGTTTTTT. This codes for CASSLGREDEKLFF. The rearrangement links TRBV7-9 to TRBJ1-4; a possible D gene is TRBD1 (5 bases). V was cut by 5 bases and J by 6 bases, with 13 bases left in between. CDR1 is SEHNR, CDR2 FQNEAQ, per germline (reference sequence). The CDR3 runs 14 residues.

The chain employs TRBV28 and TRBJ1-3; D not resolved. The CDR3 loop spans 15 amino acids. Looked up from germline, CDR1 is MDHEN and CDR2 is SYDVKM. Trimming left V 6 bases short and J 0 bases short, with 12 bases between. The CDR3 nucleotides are TGTGCCAGCAGGCGGTCGGGCGCCTCTGGAAACACCATATATTTT. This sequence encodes CASRRSGASGNTIYF. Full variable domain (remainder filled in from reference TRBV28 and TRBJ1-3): DVKVTQSSRYLVKRTGEKVFLECVQDMDHENMFWYRQDPGLGLRLIYFSYDVKMKEKGDIPEGYSVSREKKERFSLILESASTNQTSMYLCASRRSGASGNTIYFGEGSWLTVV.

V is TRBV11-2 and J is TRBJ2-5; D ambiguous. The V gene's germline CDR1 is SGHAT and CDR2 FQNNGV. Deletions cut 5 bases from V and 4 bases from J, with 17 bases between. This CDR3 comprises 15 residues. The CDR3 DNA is TGTGCCAGCAGCCCCCAAAGGGTGACGGGAGAGACCCAGTACTTC. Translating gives CASSPQRVTGETQYF.

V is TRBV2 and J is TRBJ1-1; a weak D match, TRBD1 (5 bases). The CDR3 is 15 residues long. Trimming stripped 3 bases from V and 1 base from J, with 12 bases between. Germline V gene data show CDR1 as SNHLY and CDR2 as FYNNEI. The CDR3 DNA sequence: TGTGCCAGCAGTGACTCAGGGAGAGGGAACACTGAAGCTTTCTTT. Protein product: CASSDSGRGNTEAFF.

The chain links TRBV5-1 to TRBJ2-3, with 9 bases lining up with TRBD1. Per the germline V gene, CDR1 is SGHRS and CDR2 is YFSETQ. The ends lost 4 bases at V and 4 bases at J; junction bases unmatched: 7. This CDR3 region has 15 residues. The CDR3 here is CASSRDGTGSDTQYF. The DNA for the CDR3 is TGCGCCAGCAGCCGGGATGGGACAGGGTCAGATACGCAGTATTTT.

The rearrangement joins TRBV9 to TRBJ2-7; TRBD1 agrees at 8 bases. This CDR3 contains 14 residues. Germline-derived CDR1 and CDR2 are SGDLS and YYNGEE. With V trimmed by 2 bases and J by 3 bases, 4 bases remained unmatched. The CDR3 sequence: CASSVGTGYYEQYF. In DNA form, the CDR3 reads TGTGCCAGCAGCGTTGGGACAGGATACTACGAGCAGTACTTC.

CDR3 nucleotides: TGTGCCAGCGCTTCTAGCGGGACGTATGAGCAGTTCTTC. Translated, it gives CASASSGTYEQFF. The chain carries TRBV28 and TRBJ2-1; TRBD2 matches 9 bases. This CDR3 contains 13 residues. V shed 8 bases and J 8 bases; nucleotides not matched to a gene: 7. CDR1 MDHEN and CDR2 SYDVKM come from the germline V gene.

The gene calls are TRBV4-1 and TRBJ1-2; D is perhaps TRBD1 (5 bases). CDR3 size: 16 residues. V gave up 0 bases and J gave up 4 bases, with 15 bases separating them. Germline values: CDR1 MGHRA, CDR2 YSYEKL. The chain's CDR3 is CASSQDRRGNIYGYTF. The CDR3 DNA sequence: TGCGCCAGCAGCCAAGATCGACGGGGGAATATCTATGGCTACACCTTC.

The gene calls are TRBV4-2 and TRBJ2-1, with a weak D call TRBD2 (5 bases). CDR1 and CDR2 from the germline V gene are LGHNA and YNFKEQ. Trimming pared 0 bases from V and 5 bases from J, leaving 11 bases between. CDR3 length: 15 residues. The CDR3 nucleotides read TGTGCCAGCAGCCAAGATCTAGCCTTAGACAATGAGCAGTTCTTC. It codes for CASSQDLALDNEQFF.